Reported below is one TCR beta chain. Its antigen is undetermined. The source of the sample is a study of cytomegalovirus exposure and HLA in healthy donors. General study results and limits: Some V segments could not be told apart, so they were left out, TRBV6-2 and TRBV6-3 among them. In a later analysis, several top co-occurrence clusters appeared linked to parvovirus B19, influenza, CMV and Epstein-Barr virus. Sequencing artifact likely explains a cluster of highly shared sequence variants.

The PCR had 60 Vbeta and 13 Jbeta primers. The data were produced by immunoSEQ multiplex PCR, yet TCRdb's version contains in-frame clones alone and is incomplete. The sample includes 150,000 to 200,000 clones, around 86% of them seen just once. The V and J ends lost 1 base and 5 bases, in that order; junction bases with no gene match: 7. CDR1 is SEHNR and CDR2 is FQNEAQ in the germline V gene (reference sequence). The length of the CDR3 is 15 residues. The sample consisted of PBMCs. This chain uses TRBV7-9 with TRBJ1-2; the match to TRBD1 covers 7 bases. This clonotype was obtained from a human donor in good health. CDR3: CASSLVTGEDYGYTF. CDR3 in DNA: TGTGCCAGCAGCTTAGTAACAGGGGAAGATTATGGCTACACCTTC.